This TCR beta chain originates from a study of blood T cell repertoires in COVID-19 (dated by TCRdb to the early 2020s). For the study in its entirety: Collaborator samples came from the United States, Italy and Spain and covered acute and convalescent phases of COVID-19. A freely available public database, intended as a resource for researchers studying the immune response to SARS-CoV-2, is where the repertoires were released. Deeply sampled blood TCRbeta repertoires from subjects exposed to, actively infected with, or recovered from COVID-19 were included in the dataset. Where available, HLA class I and class II types were taken from metadata supplied by the sample provider and were not determined by assay-based typing. Samples came from the ongoing ImmuneRACE study (first 160 participants) plus 1,254 subjects from 6 global collaborators. The material from the prospective study consisted of cDNA or gDNA derived from T cells, B-cell-depleted T cells, or PBMCs. Nearly every sample came with metadata listing a de-identified subject ID, COVID-19 status, age in years and sex.

Comments on this clone: Its antigen is still unknown. No base qualities exist here, and no much larger clone lies one base off it.

Whole blood was collected in K2EDTA tubes by collaborating institutions according to the institutions' own protocols. Collaborator samples were shipped for TCRbeta analysis as frozen whole blood, isolated PBMCs, or DNA extracted from either sample type. Summary of the overall study and its limitations: The amount of clinical and demographic metadata varied by source and participant and was provided uncurated.

Germline trimming: 6 bases from V, 2 bases from J; junction bases outside gene matches: 6. CDR1 KGHSH and CDR2 LQKENI are derived from the germline V gene. The CDR3, from cysteine to phenylalanine, totals 15 residues. The read is trimmed to its CDR3 DNA, 45 bases read in frame from base 1. TCRbeta CDR3 regions were amplified from genomic DNA by means of the immunoSEQ Assay, a bias-controlled multiplex PCR. As for the authors' bioinformatics: The number of nucleated cells in each sample was estimated by amplification of reference gene primers within the assay. To quantify the absolute abundance of each unique TCRbeta CDR3 rearrangement, sequence reads were collapsed and filtered. Productive Simpson clonality was computed per sample as the square root of Simpson's diversity index over productive rearrangements. The clones in this table, taken by TCRdb from immuneACCESS, are in-frame only. Not every clone is retained; where verified, under half of the shortfall comes from an unresolved V gene, and the cause of the rest is unknown. Clone size and V and J calls were adopted from that table, with D and trimming inferred from the DNA. This sample holds roughly 46,000 clones; approximately 85% were observed only once. The ten most abundant clones make up 15% to 17% of the sample.

The chain uses TRBV18 and TRBJ2-5, with 10 bases aligning to TRBD1. This receptor was identified in a human donor in a cohort sampled during active COVID-19. The donor label of this sample is uncertain. The sequenced sample was peripheral blood. The DNA sequence is TGTGCCAGCTCGACCGGGACAGGGGCGCAAGAGACCCAGTACTTC. This encodes CASSTGTGAQETQYF.